The present T cell receptor (beta chain) was sequenced within a study of T cell repertoires in cytomegalovirus infection. The wider study: Well-studied HLA-B-restricted CMV epitopes were used in the study alongside recently identified HLA-C-restricted ones. The public TCR beta signatures pointed to both CMV infection and matching HLA type. Findings and limits, study-wide: Ex vivo responses were dominated by HLA-C-restricted CMV-specific TCR beta clonotypes.

This clonotype was counted a few times. What it recognizes is unknown. TCRdb called the reads again in MiXCR, with one record for every CDR3 protein. The profile shows 250,000 to 300,000 distinct CDR3 sequences, 20% to 25% of them singletons. V was cut by 4 bases and J by 7 bases, with 14 bases left in between. The germline V gene has CDR1 SQVTM and CDR2 ANQGSEA. The CDR3 totals 13 residues. The chain combines TRBV29-1 with TRBJ2-1; D may be TRBD1 or TRBD2 (5 bases each). The receptor was isolated from a human donor in good health (CMV status not recorded). Some clones in this sample may be carry-over from other donors' samples. Specimen: cultured PBMCs, collected from culture after CMV antigen stimulation. CDR3 in DNA: TGCAGCGTTGTTGGGGGATCTGGTAATGAGCAGTTCTTC. Translation gives CSVVGGSGNEQFF.